This TCR beta chain was identified during a study of CD8+ T cells in alopecia areata. Study overall: Treated patients were dosed with oral tofacitinib, taking 5 to 10 mg twice daily. Study findings and constraints: Greater clonality was observed in lesional scalp samples, especially alopecia totalis/universalis, versus normal scalp. One nonresponder leaves baseline CD8+ expansion's link to response uncertain. Many expanded lesional clones persisted in scalp and blood during tofacitinib.

V lost 3 bases and J lost 1, with 7 bases in between. The CDR3 consists of 12 residues. Germline CDR1 GTSNPN, CDR2 SVGIG (reference sequence). Treatment meaning: oral pan-JAK inhibitor, 5-10 mg twice daily. On this clone: Its antigen remains unidentified.

RNA was isolated and reverse transcribed to cDNA, the sequencing template. Only in-frame clones appear in the TCRdb table, and some are missing; sequencing was by immunoSEQ multiplex PCR. This table has more than 150,000 clones, 50% to 60% appearing once. The sample consisted of CD4+ T cells sorted from blood, taken at week 4, from a patient treated with tofacitinib. This chain links TRBV30 with TRBJ2-7, with D maybe TRBD1 (5 bases). The sequence derives from a human donor with alopecia areata. The CDR3 loop is CAWSDSSYEQYF. In nucleotides, the CDR3 is TGTGCCTGGAGCGACAGTTCCTACGAGCAGTACTTC. Looking up the rest from reference TRBV30 and TRBJ2-7 gives the full variable domain: SQTIHQWPATLVQPVGSPLSLECTVEGTSNPNLYWYRQAAGRGLQLLFYSVGIGQISSEVPQNLSASRPQDRQFILSSKKLLLSDSGFYLCAWSDSSYEQYFGPGTRLTVT.